Below, 24 T cell receptor beta chains from the same sample are listed, as sequenced in a study of blood T cell repertoires in COVID-19. Profiled with immunoSEQ multiplex PCR; TCRdb holds only in-frame clones, not every one. The repertoire includes about 210,000 clones, about 91% of them detected once, and under 5.5% sits in the top ten. Sequencing input: peripheral blood. The receptors were gathered from a woman aged 40 to 55 with acute or convalescent COVID-19.

This clone was seen a handful of times. The chain carries TRBV3-1 (or the pseudogene TRBV3-2) and TRBJ2-4; 8 positions match TRBD2. Germline CDR1 LGHDT, CDR2 YNNKEL (reference sequence). The CDR3 sequence is 13 residues long. Trimming at V came to 4 bases and at J to 12 bases, leaving 8 bases not matched to a gene. The CDR3 reads CASSPPSGGGQYF. In DNA, the CDR3 is TGTGCCAGCAGCCCGCCCTCCGGGGGGGGTCAGTACTTC.

V gene TRBV5-5 combines with J gene TRBJ1-1; TRBD1 aligns across 7 bases. CDR3 length: 16 residues. Trimming cost V 0 bases and J 3 bases; bases outside gene matches: 8. The germline V gene has CDR1 SGHKS and CDR2 YYEKEE (reference sequence). The chain's CDR3 is CASSLAWGQSYTEAFF. The CDR3 nucleotides are TGTGCCAGCAGCTTGGCCTGGGGACAGTCTTACACTGAAGCTTTCTTT.

The sample holds one count of this clone. The J gene is TRBJ1-2, the V gene TRBV24-1, with D maybe TRBD1 (6 bases). CDR1 and CDR2 from the germline V gene are KGHDR and SFDVKD. The CDR3 runs to 13 residues. Trimming cost V 4 bases and J 3 bases, with 8 bases left between them. The CDR3 here is CATSEGQYYGYTF. As DNA, the CDR3 is TGTGCCACCAGTGAAGGACAGTACTATGGCTACACCTTC.

This chain uses TRBV5-1 with TRBJ2-3, with 7 bases aligning to TRBD1. The V gene end was trimmed by 5 bases and the J gene end by 5 bases; junction bases not matched to a gene: 11. The CDR3 sequence is 15 residues long. The germline V gene encodes CDR1 SGHRS and CDR2 YFSETQ. DNA of the CDR3: TGCGCCAGCAGTCGCATATCTACAGGGGAAGATACGCAGTATTTT. It codes for CASSRISTGEDTQYF.

V and J are TRBV27 and TRBJ1-5; weak D call: TRBD1 (5 bases). The CDR3 loop spans 13 amino acids. V was pared by 2 bases and J by 4 bases, with 6 bases between. The germline V gene encodes CDR1 MNHEY and CDR2 SMNVEV (reference sequence). CDR3 loop: CASSLDRNQPQHF. In DNA, the CDR3 is TGTGCCAGCAGTTTAGACAGAAATCAGCCCCAGCATTTT.

As DNA, the CDR3 is TGTGCCAGCAGCGGCCAGACAGGGAACTATGGCTACACCTTC. This codes for CASSGQTGNYGYTF. V is TRBV11-2 and J is TRBJ1-2; the match to TRBD1 covers 7 bases. V was pared by 5 bases and J by 2 bases, with 5 bases of the junction left unmatched. The germline V gene has CDR1 SGHAT and CDR2 FQNNGV. The CDR3 is 14 residues long.

The genes are TRBV25-1 and TRBJ2-3, with TRBD2 matching over 14 bases. V lost 1 base, J lost 6 bases, and 3 bases stayed unmatched. CDR1 is MGHDK and CDR2 is SYGVNS in the germline V gene. This CDR3 comprises 16 residues. This chain's CDR3 is CASSESRLAGGDTQYF. Written as DNA, the CDR3 is TGTGCCAGCAGTGAATCTAGACTAGCGGGGGGGGATACGCAGTATTTT.

The table lists this clone with a few counts. V usage is TRBV19 and J usage is TRBJ2-2, with 7 bases matching TRBD1. This CDR3 has 14 amino acids. The V and J ends lost 7 bases and 7 bases, in that order; junction bases with no gene match: 9. CDR1 LNHDA and CDR2 SQIVND come from the germline V gene (reference sequence). This chain's CDR3 is CASNPRWDSGELFF. The CDR3 DNA follows: TGTGCCAGTAACCCGCGCTGGGACAGCGGGGAGCTGTTTTTT.

This clone was seen once. The chain carries TRBV5-1 and TRBJ2-2, with D maybe TRBD2 (6 bases). Germline V CDR1 and CDR2: SGHRS, YFSETQ. The V and J ends lost 0 bases and 5 bases respectively, with 14 bases between them. The CDR3 is made up of 16 amino acids. The CDR3: CASSLAVTSMTGELFF. In DNA, the CDR3 is TGCGCCAGCAGCTTGGCCGTGACTAGTATGACCGGGGAGCTGTTTTTT.

The V gene is TRBV30, the J gene TRBJ2-5; 10 positions agree with TRBD1. CDR3 length: 14 residues. The trim removed 1 base at V and 4 bases at J, leaving 3 bases unmatched. Germline V gene sequence: CDR1 GTSNPN, CDR2 SVGIG (reference sequence). The CDR3 sequence: CAWSATGGTETQYF. The CDR3 DNA follows: TGTGCCTGGAGTGCGACAGGGGGCACAGAGACCCAGTACTTC.

The chain recombines TRBV7-2 with TRBJ1-2, with TRBD1 identical over 7 bases. Germline CDR1 reads SGHTA; CDR2 reads FQGNSA. After removal of 1 base from V and 1 base from J, the junction contained 3 bases not matched to a gene. CDR3 length equals 15 residues. For the CDR3, the DNA is TGTGCCAGCAGCTTAGAGGGACAGCATAACTATGGCTACACCTTC. Protein sequence: CASSLEGQHNYGYTF. Full variable domain (remainder filled in from reference TRBV7-2 and TRBJ1-2): GAGVSQSPSNKVTEKGKDVELRCDPISGHTALYWYRQSLGQGLEFLIYFQGNSAPDKSGLPSDRFSAERTGGSVSTLTIQRTQQEDSAVYLCASSLEGQHNYGYTFGSGTRLTVV.

This sequence joins TRBV19 and TRBJ1-6; TRBD1 matches at 8 bases. V lost 5 bases and J lost 10; bases outside the gene matches: 7. Per germline, CDR1 LNHDA and CDR2 SQIVND (reference sequence). CDR3 length: 14 amino acids. The CDR3 DNA reads TGTGCCAGTAGTCTCGGACAGGGTGAGTCACCCCTCCACTTT. It encodes CASSLGQGESPLHF.

The J gene is TRBJ1-5, the V gene TRBV29-1, with D perhaps TRBD1 (6 bases). Looked up from germline, CDR1 is SQVTM and CDR2 is ANQGSEA. V gave up 4 bases and J gave up 0 bases, with 7 bases separating them. The CDR3 extends over 13 amino acids. CDR3 bases: TGCAGCGTTGGACAGGATAGCAATCAGCCCCAGCATTTT. Its translation is CSVGQDSNQPQHF.

The chain couples TRBV7-9 to TRBJ1-2; no firm D call. The CDR3 runs 11 residues. The germline V and J ends were trimmed by 3 bases and 8 bases, with 7 bases remaining between them. Per germline, CDR1 SEHNR and CDR2 FQNEAQ (reference sequence). CDR3 DNA: TGTGCCAGCAGCTTGGGAGGGGGCTACACCTTC. Its protein product is CASSLGGGYTF.

The J gene is TRBJ1-2, the V gene TRBV7-2; D is unclear. The CDR3 runs to 12 residues. The germline V gene encodes CDR1 SGHTA and CDR2 FQGNSA. Trimming left V 3 bases short and J 2 bases short, with 4 bases between. The CDR3 spells CASSLRNYGYTF. The CDR3, as DNA: TGTGCCAGCAGCTTGCGCAACTATGGCTACACCTTC.

The chain links TRBV4-1 to TRBJ1-5; TRBD1 matches 7 bases. Germline V gives CDR1 MGHRA, CDR2 YSYEKL. This CDR3 has 21 amino acids. V shed 1 base and J 4 bases; nucleotides not matched to a gene: 22. CDR3 residues: CASSQGALSQIDRARNQPQHF. As DNA, the CDR3 is TGCGCCAGCAGCCAAGGGGCCCTGTCCCAGATTGACAGGGCTCGTAATCAGCCCCAGCATTTT.

V gene TRBV10-3 combines with J gene TRBJ2-2; D is possibly TRBD1 (6 bases). Germline V gives CDR1 ENHRY, CDR2 SYGVKD. The CDR3 loop spans 14 amino acids. Trimming left V 6 bases short and J 1 base short, with 9 bases between. The chain's CDR3 is CAISPGQNTGELFF. CDR3 DNA sequence: TGTGCCATCAGCCCGGGACAGAACACCGGGGAGCTGTTTTTT.

The rearrangement uses TRBV5-4 and TRBJ1-2; D call uncertain. V lost 4 bases, J lost 0 bases, and 13 bases lay in between. CDR3 length: 15 residues. Germline values: CDR1 SGHNT, CDR2 YYREEE (reference sequence). This chain's CDR3 is CASSPTNGANYGYTF. CDR3 DNA sequence: TGTGCCAGCAGCCCAACAAACGGGGCTAACTATGGCTACACCTTC. The whole variable domain, filled in from reference TRBV5-4 and TRBJ1-2, reads ETGVTQSPTHLIKTRGQQVTLRCSSQSGHNTVSWYQQALGQGPQFIFQYYREEENGRGNFPPRFSGLQFPNYSSELNVNALELDDSALYLCASSPTNGANYGYTFGSGTRLTVV.

The chain uses TRBV18 and TRBJ2-5; D unresolved. The CDR3 consists of 13 residues. The V end was cut by 4 bases, the J end by 4 bases, with 10 bases between. In germline, CDR1 is KGHSH, CDR2 LQKENI. CDR3 in amino acids: CASSRSGLETQYF. In DNA form, the CDR3 reads TGTGCCAGCTCACGGTCCGGTTTAGAGACCCAGTACTTC.

The table lists this clone with a count of one. The J gene is TRBJ2-1, the V gene TRBV11-2; D not certain. Trimming shortened V by 5 bases and J by 0 bases, and 11 bases separated the two germline ends. Germline-derived CDR1 and CDR2 are SGHAT and FQNNGV. This CDR3 contains 15 residues. CDR3 protein: CASSTYFSSYNEQFF. The CDR3, as DNA: TGTGCCAGCAGCACTTACTTTAGCTCCTACAATGAGCAGTTCTTC.

This sequence joins TRBV11-2 and TRBJ2-7; 8 nucleotides match TRBD1. This CDR3 spans 14 amino acids. Germline V gene data show CDR1 as SGHAT and CDR2 as FQNNGV. The V and J ends lost 5 bases and 2 bases, in that order; junction bases with no gene match: 5. The CDR3 nucleotides read TGTGCCAGCAGCCGCTGGGACAGGACCTACGAGCAGTACGTC. Encoded protein: CASSRWDRTYEQYV.

This sequence joins TRBV6-1 and TRBJ1-6; D is unclear. Trimming pared 0 bases from V and 7 bases from J, leaving 10 bases between. The CDR3 consists of 15 residues. CDR1 and CDR2 from the germline V gene are MNHNS and SASEGT. CDR3 coding DNA: TGTGCCAGCAGTGAAGCCCGTACTTGGAATTCACCCCTCCACTTT. As protein: CASSEARTWNSPLHF.

This chain joins TRBV27 and TRBJ1-1; maybe TRBD1 (6 bases). V was trimmed by 2 bases and J by 5 bases, leaving 12 bases between them. The germline gives CDR1 MNHEY, CDR2 SMNVEV (reference sequence). The CDR3 extends over 14 amino acids. Here the CDR3 reads CASSLTGSVTEAFF. For the CDR3, the DNA is TGTGCCAGCAGTTTAACAGGGTCAGTTACTGAAGCTTTCTTT.

The gene calls are TRBV6-5 and TRBJ1-1, with TRBD1 matching 9 bases. The CDR3 is made up of 13 amino acids. V shed 6 bases and J 7 bases; nucleotides not matched to a gene: 6. Looked up from germline, CDR1 is MNHEY and CDR2 is SVGAGI. The CDR3 sequence: CASRGTGRSEAFF. CDR3 in DNA: TGTGCCAGCAGAGGGACAGGGAGGAGTGAAGCTTTCTTT.